Here is one T cell receptor (beta chain) with its context. The antigen is unknown. Using immunoSEQ multiplex PCR, the repertoire was profiled, and TCRdb retains in-frame clones only, with some absent. The data show approximately 6,400 clones, with about 74% seen just once and approximately 30% held by the top ten. Time point specified: 4-8 weeks after completion of therapy. The CDR3 runs 17 residues. J gave up 6 bases and V 0 bases, and 10 bases lay outside the gene matches. Looked up from germline, CDR1 is SGHTA and CDR2 is FQGNSA. This entry is derived from a study of T cell therapy after organ transplantation.

The sequences come from CD8+ T cells from blood, collected after autologous CMV-specific T cell therapy. The source is a human patient who had received a solid organ transplant and had CMV disease. Some T cells may be provided by the graft donor. V usage is TRBV7-2 and J usage is TRBJ2-1; TRBD2 matches at 8 bases. The CDR3 coding sequence is TGTGCCAGCAGCTTAGCCGGCCTAGCGGGCACGCTCAATGAGCAGTTCTTC. Its translation is CASSLAGLAGTLNEQFF.